This record concerns one TCR beta chain sequence. What it binds is not known. This record comes from a study of T cell responses to AZD1222 COVID-19 vaccine. On the study more broadly: Second-dose schedules of about 4 or about 12 weeks were combined. Study conclusions and caveats: Donors skewed white British and female; clonal diversity was possibly underestimated. Only 6 or 7 people who got AZD1222 tested seropositive at baseline. In all cases, repertoires were sampled only after the peak T cell response.

Profiling relied on immunoSEQ multiplex PCR, and the TCRdb table lists in-frame clones only, not all of them. The sample gives over 150,000 clones, about 90% of which show up once; around 6% is in the top ten. V was pared by 2 bases and J by 5 bases, with 11 bases of the junction left unmatched. Germline lookup yields CDR1 MDHEN and CDR2 SYDVKM. The CDR3 totals 17 residues. This sequence joins TRBV28 and TRBJ2-2; TRBD1 matches at 7 bases. Source: peripheral blood, taken on day 0 of AZD1222 vaccination. The clonotype originates from an adult in good health. The CDR3 loop reads CASSLPQGQLGTGELFF. CDR3 bases: TGTGCCAGCAGTTTACCCCAGGGACAGCTGGGGACCGGGGAGCTGTTTTTT.